Following are 11 T cell receptor beta chains from one sample sequenced in a study of T cell responses to AZD1222 COVID-19 vaccine. Sequencing was performed with immunoSEQ multiplex PCR; in TCRdb, only in-frame clones are kept and a portion is missing. This sample has around 150,000 clones, with roughly 90% found just once. This material consisted of peripheral blood, taken 28 days after the second AZD1222 dose. The origin of the receptors is an adult who received the AZD1222 COVID-19 vaccine.

The chain has TRBV4-2 and TRBJ2-5; D might be TRBD1 or TRBD2, each matching 5 bases. With 1 base removed from V and 3 bases from J, the gap between germline ends came to 9 bases. Germline CDR1 is LGHNA and CDR2 is YNFKEQ. This CDR3 spans 14 amino acids. The CDR3 DNA reads TGTGCCAGCAGCCAAGGTGGGACGGAAGAGACCCAGTACTTC. It yields the protein CASSQGGTEETQYF.

A single count supports this clone. This chain links TRBV18 with TRBJ2-7; 10 bases are shared with TRBD2. CDR1 is KGHSH, CDR2 LQKENI, per germline. Unmatched junction bases numbered 11, after V lost 4 bases and J lost 8 bases. This CDR3 is 15 amino acids long. This CDR3 reads CASSLGSLAGVQQYF. Written as DNA, the CDR3 is TGTGCCAGCTCACTAGGGTCTCTAGCGGGAGTTCAGCAGTACTTC.

V and J are TRBV7-9 and TRBJ2-1; D is perhaps TRBD2 (6 bases). V was trimmed by 4 bases and J by 8 bases, leaving 9 bases between them. Germline V lookup: CDR1 SEHNR, CDR2 FQNEAQ (reference sequence). This CDR3 region has 12 residues. Written as DNA, the CDR3 is TGTGCCAGCAGCTGGGGGGTGGATGAGCAGTTCTTC. It yields the protein CASSWGVDEQFF. The full variable domain, with the rest looked up from reference TRBV7-9 and TRBJ2-1, is DTGVSQNPRHKITKRGQNVTFRCDPISEHNRLYWYRQTLGQGPEFLTYFQNEAQLEKSRLLSDRFSAERPKGSFSTLEIQRTEQGDSAMYLCASSWGVDEQFFGPGTRLTVL.

The chain recombines TRBV10-2 with TRBJ2-1; D might be TRBD1 (5 bases). Per the germline V gene, CDR1 is WSHSY and CDR2 is SAAADI. This CDR3 has 12 amino acids. V gave up 0 bases and J gave up 14 bases, with 11 bases separating them. The CDR3 spells CASSESGAAEFF. CDR3 sequence (DNA): TGCGCCAGCAGTGAGTCAGGGGCAGCTGAGTTCTTC.

V is TRBV27 and J is TRBJ1-5, with D tentatively TRBD1 (5 bases). There are 17 residues in the CDR3. The V end lost 6 bases, the J end lost 1 base, and 19 bases lay between the germline ends. Germline loops: CDR1 MNHEY, CDR2 SMNVEV (reference sequence). CDR3 amino acids: CASRNTGGLGSNQPQHF. DNA of the CDR3: TGTGCCAGCAGAAATACGGGGGGTTTAGGAAGCAATCAGCCCCAGCATTTT.

The chain combines TRBV5-1 with TRBJ1-6, with 7 bases that match TRBD1. Trimming took 4 bases from V and 6 from J; bases not matched to a gene: 7. Per germline, CDR1 SGHRS and CDR2 YFSETQ. This CDR3 has 15 amino acids. The CDR3 nucleotides read TGCGCCAGCAGCCTTCAACAGGGGACTAATTCACCCCTCCACTTT. Translated: CASSLQQGTNSPLHF.

A word on this clone: Other DNA variants within this sample encode the same CDR3. The V gene is TRBV6-5, the J gene TRBJ1-1; maybe TRBD1 (6 bases). The V gene's germline CDR1 is MNHEY and CDR2 SVGAGI. The CDR3 covers 14 residues. The V and J ends lost 0 bases and 2 bases respectively, with 7 bases between them. The CDR3 DNA is TGTGCCAGCAGTTACTCAGGGGGTAACACTGAAGCTTTCTTT. Translating it yields CASSYSGGNTEAFF.

J is TRBJ1-2 and V is TRBV2, with D possibly matching TRBD1 (5 bases). Trimming took off 8 bases at V and 1 base at J, with 14 bases between the two ends. Germline CDR1 SNHLY, CDR2 FYNNEI. This CDR3 contains 14 residues. CDR3 region: CASLLGGDNYGYTF. The CDR3 nucleotides read TGTGCCAGCCTCCTCGGGGGGGATAACTATGGCTACACCTTC.

The chain links TRBV10-3 to TRBJ2-7; maybe TRBD1 (6 bases). This CDR3 has 15 residues. Per the germline V gene, CDR1 is ENHRY and CDR2 is SYGVKD. Trimming took off 6 bases at V and 2 bases at J, with 17 bases between the two ends. The CDR3 is CAISRAQGITYEQYF. For the CDR3, the DNA is TGTGCCATCAGCCGAGCTCAGGGGATAACCTACGAGCAGTACTTC.

This clone was observed a few times. The chain carries TRBV19 and TRBJ2-7; D is undetermined. Trimming removed 3 bases from V and 6 bases from J, with 9 bases in between. Germline values: CDR1 LNHDA, CDR2 SQIVND (reference sequence). This CDR3 is 12 amino acids long. In DNA form, the CDR3 reads TGTGCCAGTAGTATGGTCCCATCCGAGCAGTACTTC. Encoded protein: CASSMVPSEQYF.

This rearrangement joins TRBV9 to TRBJ1-2, with D maybe TRBD1 (5 bases). V lost 4 bases, J lost 8 bases, and 18 bases lay in between. Per germline, CDR1 SGDLS and CDR2 YYNGEE. The CDR3 sequence is 14 residues long. CDR3 amino acids: CASSPGHRFGGYTF. In DNA, the CDR3 is TGTGCCAGCAGCCCAGGACATCGATTCGGGGGCTACACCTTC.